A selection of T cell receptor beta chains follows, all from one sample in a study of OX40 agonist ivuxolimab in advanced cancers. Clones were read by immunoSEQ multiplex PCR, and TCRdb kept only the in-frame ones, dropping some. The sample lists 70,000 to 95,000 clones, about 83% seen once, with about 0.76% in the top ten. Specimen: CD4+ or CD8+ T cells sorted from blood, collected in a trial of the OX40 agonist ivuxolimab. The receptors derive from an adult with an advanced solid tumor such as melanoma, head and neck, liver or kidney cancer. Both conserved end residues are part of each CDR3. Fields, in order: J gene, clone size, V gene, D gene, CDR3 length, CDR3 protein, CDR3 DNA. The D gene is left open where the match is weak. Clone size appears in some rows only: once, few, many, or a class for an expanded clone.

>TRBJ1-5|.|TRBV6-5|.|11
CASSPGGPQHF
TGTGCCAGCAGCCCAGGAGGGCCCCAGCATTTT
>TRBJ2-1|once|TRBV7-2|TRBD1|19
CASSWPGQGRGSSYNEQFF
TGTGCCAGCAGCTGGCCGGGACAGGGCAGGGGGAGCTCCTACAATGAGCAGTTCTTC
>TRBJ1-2|.|TRBV19|.|14
CASSNADLVRGYTF
TGTGCCAGTAGTAACGCAGATTTAGTCCGTGGCTACACCTTC
>TRBJ1-1|.|TRBV9|TRBD1|15
CTSSTVDRGGTEAFF
TGTACCAGCAGCACAGTGGACAGGGGGGGGACTGAAGCTTTCTTT
>TRBJ2-7|once|TRBV28|.|14
CASSFPRAGNEQYF
TGTGCCAGCAGTTTTCCGAGAGCAGGGAACGAGCAGTACTTC
>TRBJ1-1|once|TRBV5-1|.|14
CASSSQGGWSEAFF
TGCGCCAGCAGCTCCCAGGGTGGTTGGTCTGAAGCTTTCTTT
>TRBJ1-3|.|TRBV19|.|14
CASSGTGIRNTIYF
TGTGCCAGTAGTGGAACAGGGATTCGAAACACCATATATTTT
>TRBJ2-3|.|TRBV2|.|12
CASSGDTDTQYF
TGTGCCAGCAGTGGGGACACAGATACGCAGTATTTT
>TRBJ1-2|.|TRBV5-1|.|15
CASSEIAGAPSGYTF
TGCGCCAGCAGCGAGATTGCGGGGGCTCCATCCGGCTACACCTTC
>TRBJ2-6|.|TRBV5-1|TRBD1|16
CASSDRGFSGANVLTF
TGCGCCAGCAGCGACAGGGGGTTCTCTGGGGCCAACGTCCTGACTTTC
>TRBJ2-5|.|TRBV5-1|.|12
CASSLEGETQYF
TGCGCCAGCAGCTTGGAGGGGGAGACCCAGTACTTC
>TRBJ1-1|.|TRBV18|.|15
CASSSTASGGTEAFF
TGTGCCAGCTCATCTACCGCCTCGGGGGGCACTGAAGCTTTCTTT
>TRBJ2-7|.|TRBV7-2|.|14
CASSLQSDTYEQYF
TGTGCCAGCAGCTTGCAGTCAGATACCTACGAGCAGTACTTC
>TRBJ2-3|.|TRBV4-3|.|18
CASSQDLVGTDGTDTQYF
TGCGCCAGCAGCCAAGATCTGGTAGGGACTGATGGGACAGATACGCAGTATTTT
>TRBJ2-2|.|TRBV6-1|TRBD1|18
CASSELLGTGDGSGELFF
TGTGCCAGCAGTGAACTTTTAGGGACAGGGGATGGTTCCGGGGAGCTGTTTTTT
>TRBJ2-3|.|TRBV7-2|TRBD2|19
CASSFPVYPSEREEDTQYF
TGTGCCAGCAGCTTTCCGGTATACCCTAGCGAGCGGGAAGAAGATACGCAGTATTTT
>TRBJ1-1|.|TRBV18|.|16
CASSPYQLGGNTEAFF
TGTGCCAGCTCACCATACCAGCTTGGGGGAAACACTGAAGCTTTCTTT
>TRBJ1-2|.|TRBV6-6|TRBD1|15
CASSYRGQANYGYTF
TGTGCCAGCAGTTACCGGGGACAGGCGAACTATGGCTACACCTTC
>TRBJ1-1|few|TRBV2|.|13
CASQSRWNTEAFF
TGTGCCAGCCAGTCCCGATGGAACACTGAAGCTTTCTTT
>TRBJ1-1|.|TRBV7-2|.|14
CASSPRQENTEAFF
TGTGCCAGCAGCCCCCGACAGGAGAACACTGAAGCTTTCTTT
>TRBJ2-5|.|TRBV9|TRBD1|13
CASSPRGQETQYF
TGTGCCAGCAGCCCCAGGGGGCAAGAGACCCAGTACTTC
>TRBJ1-2|.|TRBV2|TRBD1|12
CATSDRVSGYTF
TGTGCCACCTCCGACAGGGTGTCTGGCTACACCTTC
>TRBJ2-1|.|TRBV6-4|TRBD2|16
CASSPRLAGGPGEQFF
TGTGCCAGCAGCCCACGACTAGCGGGAGGGCCGGGTGAGCAGTTCTTC
>TRBJ1-5|.|TRBV6-1|TRBD1|16
CASSGGQGVGNQPQHF
TGTGCCAGCAGTGGGGGACAGGGGGTCGGCAATCAGCCCCAGCATTTT
>TRBJ2-1|.|TRBV7-6|TRBD1|14
CASSPRTGESEQFF
TGTGCCAGCAGCCCTCGGACAGGGGAGAGTGAGCAGTTCTTC
>TRBJ2-7|.|TRBV9|.|15
CASSPRATSSYEQYF
TGTGCCAGCAGCCCCCGGGCAACAAGCTCCTACGAGCAGTACTTC
>TRBJ2-1|.|TRBV19|.|14
CASRGQRTRNEQFF
TGTGCCAGTAGAGGACAGCGTACACGCAATGAGCAGTTCTTC
>TRBJ1-5|.|TRBV28|TRBD1|14
CASSLTGGGGPQHF
TGTGCCAGCAGTTTGACAGGGGGAGGAGGGCCCCAGCATTTT
>TRBJ2-7|.|TRBV11-2|.|14
CASSLNPGFGEQYF
TGTGCCAGCAGCCTCAACCCCGGGTTTGGCGAGCAGTACTTC
>TRBJ2-1|.|TRBV21-1|.|16
CASSQWLHHSDNEQFF
TGTGCCAGCAGTCAGTGGCTACACCATTCCGACAATGAGCAGTTCTTC
>TRBJ2-5|once|TRBV5-5|TRBD1|15
CASSLNYRGGETQYF
TGTGCCAGCAGCTTGAACTACAGGGGCGGGGAGACCCAGTACTTC
>TRBJ1-3|.|TRBV25-1|TRBD1|14
CASSAQTGRSTIYF
TGTGCCAGCAGTGCCCAGACAGGGAGAAGCACCATATATTTT
>TRBJ2-7|.|TRBV6-6|TRBD1|12
CASSGQVYEQYF
TGTGCCAGCAGCGGACAGGTCTACGAGCAGTACTTC
>TRBJ2-5|.|TRBV5-6|.|11
CASSLQETQYF
TGTGCCAGCAGCCTTCAAGAGACCCAGTACTTC
>TRBJ2-7|.|TRBV6-5|.|14
CASNLDGTEHEQYF
TGTGCCAGCAACTTGGACGGCACAGAGCACGAGCAGTACTTC
>TRBJ2-5|.|TRBV5-4|.|14
CASSPGLAGETQYF
TGTGCCAGCAGCCCGGGACTGGCGGGAGAGACCCAGTACTTC
>TRBJ2-2|once|TRBV12-5|.|16
CASGFITGSWTGELFF
TGTGCTAGTGGTTTTATTACAGGGAGTTGGACCGGGGAGCTGTTTTTT
>TRBJ2-3|.|TRBV11-1|TRBD2|15
CASSSGLAGTDTQYF
TGTGCCAGCAGCTCGGGACTAGCGGGGACAGATACGCAGTATTTT
>TRBJ2-5|.|TRBV5-1|.|12
CASSAEKETQYF
TGCGCCAGCAGCGCGGAGAAGGAGACCCAGTACTTC
>TRBJ1-2|once|TRBV7-9|.|13
CASGFAGLYGYTF
TGTGCCAGCGGCTTTGCGGGCCTCTATGGCTACACCTTC
>TRBJ1-2|.|TRBV5-4|TRBD1|12
CASSGDRGGFTF
TGTGCCAGCAGCGGGGACAGGGGTGGTTTCACCTTC
>TRBJ2-2|.|TRBV5-8|.|14
CASSRDWGSGELFF
TGTGCCAGCAGCCGGGACTGGGGGTCCGGGGAGCTGTTTTTT
>TRBJ1-5|.|TRBV6-1|TRBD1|15
CASSDGDRGYQPQHF
TGTGCCAGCAGTGATGGTGACAGGGGATATCAGCCCCAGCATTTT
>TRBJ1-2|.|TRBV2|.|13
CASSEATFYGYTF
TGTGCCAGCAGTGAAGCAACTTTCTATGGCTACACCTTC
>TRBJ1-4|.|TRBV4-1|.|16
CASSQGWGATNEKLFF
TGCGCCAGCAGCCAGGGCTGGGGTGCGACTAATGAAAAACTGTTTTTT
>TRBJ2-5|.|TRBV7-2|TRBD2|14
CASSFVAGQETQYF
TGTGCCAGCAGCTTCGTAGCGGGCCAAGAGACCCAGTACTTC
>TRBJ2-4|.|TRBV2|.|14
CASSGLAAKNIQYF
TGTGCCAGTTCAGGGCTGGCGGCCAAAAACATTCAGTACTTC
>TRBJ2-7|.|TRBV19|TRBD1|15
CASSIGGQGDYEQYF
TGTGCCAGTAGTATAGGGGGACAGGGGGACTACGAGCAGTACTTC
>TRBJ2-7|few|TRBV9|.|15
CASSVGPGVGYEQYF
TGTGCCAGCAGCGTAGGTCCGGGAGTGGGCTACGAGCAGTACTTC
>TRBJ1-5|.|TRBV28|.|15
CATKAGGGGNQPQHF
TGTGCCACCAAAGCCGGAGGTGGGGGCAATCAGCCCCAGCATTTT
>TRBJ1-5|.|TRBV7-8|.|14
CASSLWGPNQPQHF
TGTGCCAGCAGCTTATGGGGCCCCAATCAGCCCCAGCATTTT
>TRBJ2-5|.|TRBV6-6|.|14
CASSHFGQQETQYF
TGTGCCAGCAGTCACTTTGGACAGCAAGAGACCCAGTACTTC
>TRBJ1-2|.|TRBV28|.|14
CASSRQGPYYGYTF
TGTGCCAGCAGTCGTCAGGGCCCCTACTATGGCTACACCTTC
>TRBJ1-2|.|TRBV29-1|.|11
CSVEPSYGYTF
TGCAGCGTTGAGCCTTCCTATGGCTACACCTTC
>TRBJ1-5|.|TRBV19|TRBD1|14
CASRAQGASQPQHF
TGTGCCAGTAGGGCACAGGGGGCGAGTCAGCCCCAGCATTTT
>TRBJ1-4|once|TRBV30|TRBD1|13
CAWGTGVNEKLFF
TGTGCCTGGGGGACAGGGGTTAATGAAAAACTGTTTTTT
>TRBJ2-2|.|TRBV7-8|.|12
CASRRGTGELFF
TGTGCCAGCAGACGAGGGACCGGGGAGCTGTTTTTT